A selection of T cell receptor beta chains follows, all from one sample in a study of T-cell reconstitution after alpha-beta-depleted transplantation in children. TCRdb recomputed calls from the PCR reads with MiXCR, one row per CDR3 protein. Of about 460,000 distinct CDR3 sequences listed, around 13% are singletons. The material was PBMCs from the stem cell graft donor, obtained from the stem cell graft. All receptors derive from a human donor who donated a stem cell graft to a child with combined immunodeficiency. CDR3s include the opening cysteine and the closing phenylalanine or tryptophan. The D gene is left open where the match is weak. Where a row states a size, it is once, few, many or the class of an expanded clone; other rows omit it.

few	TRBV9	TRBD2	TRBJ2-3	CASSVLAGEIDTQYF	TGTGCCAGCAGCGTGCTAGCGGGAGAGATAGATACGCAGTATTTT
few	TRBV7-8	.	TRBJ1-2	CASSLVGFDGYTF	TGTGCCAGCAGCTTAGTGGGTTTTGATGGCTACACCTTC
.	TRBV3-1	.	TRBJ1-6	CASSQGWDSPLHF	TGTGCCAGCAGCCAAGGCTGGGATTCACCCCTCCACTTT
.	TRBV5-5	TRBD2	TRBJ2-3	CASSLKILAGESTQYF	TGTGCCAGCAGCTTGAAGATTTTAGCGGGGGAAAGCACGCAGTATTTT
.	TRBV21-1	.	TRBJ2-5	CASSAGTDTQETQYF	TGTGCCAGCAGCGCGGGGACAGACACTCAAGAGACCCAGTACTTC
few	TRBV5-1	.	TRBJ2-1	CASRPPADRQQFF	TGCGCCAGCAGGCCTCCCGCAGACCGTCAGCAGTTCTTC
.	TRBV7-3	.	TRBJ2-5	CASSLNGGMEETQYF	TGTGCCAGCAGCTTAAATGGGGGGATGGAAGAGACCCAGTACTTC
many	TRBV27	.	TRBJ2-1	CASSLVQGNEQFF	TGTGCCAGCAGTCTCGTACAAGGGAATGAGCAGTTCTTC
many	TRBV12-3/TRBV12-4	TRBD2	TRBJ2-1	CATGREGSYNEQFF	TGTGCCACAGGGCGGGAGGGCTCCTACAATGAGCAGTTCTTC
few	TRBV25-1	TRBD1	TRBJ2-1	CASSIGFEGQGDNEQFF	TGTGCCAGCAGTATCGGTTTTGAGGGACAGGGGGACAATGAGCAGTTCTTC
few	TRBV5-1	.	TRBJ1-2	CASSSGISNYGYTF	TGCGCCAGCAGCTCAGGGATTTCTAACTATGGCTACACCTTC
.	TRBV29-1	TRBD1	TRBJ1-2	CSVGQGHYGYTF	TGCAGTGTCGGACAGGGTCATTATGGCTACACCTTC
many	TRBV20-1	.	TRBJ2-3	CSARRGSGGGTTDTQYF	TGCAGTGCTAGACGTGGGTCGGGAGGGGGCACCACAGATACGCAGTATTTT
many	TRBV12-3/TRBV12-4	.	TRBJ2-5	CASSLRQAKTQYF	TGTGCCAGCAGTCTCCGACAGGCAAAGACCCAGTACTTC
many	TRBV5-1	TRBD1	TRBJ2-1	CASRLTGSNEQFF	TGCGCCAGCAGACTGACAGGGTCCAATGAGCAGTTCTTC
few	TRBV20-1	.	TRBJ1-2	CSATTGANYGYTF	TGCAGTGCTACTACAGGAGCTAACTATGGCTACACCTTC
.	TRBV6-5	.	TRBJ2-7	CASSYFGGGDYEQYF	TGTGCCAGCAGTTACTTTGGCGGGGGCGACTACGAGCAGTACTTC
few	TRBV6-5	.	TRBJ2-7	CASSYSRAYEQYF	TGTGCCAGCAGTTACTCGAGGGCCTACGAGCAGTACTTC
few	TRBV6-2/TRBV6-3	TRBD1	TRBJ2-3	CASSQDREGTDTQYF	TGTGCCAGCAGCCAGGACAGGGAGGGCACAGATACGCAGTATTTT
few	TRBV6-2/TRBV6-3	.	TRBJ2-7	CASGPGASYEQYF	TGTGCCAGCGGACCGGGCGCTTCCTACGAGCAGTACTTC
few	TRBV29-1	.	TRBJ1-2	CSASPGEDYGYTF	TGCAGCGCGTCTCCAGGTGAAGACTATGGCTACACCTTC
few	TRBV28	.	TRBJ2-1	CASSPRGQSSYNEQFF	TGTGCCAGCAGTCCCAGGGGCCAAAGCTCCTACAATGAGCAGTTCTTC